One and the same sample provided the 25 T cell receptor beta chains below, sequenced in a study of regulatory T cells in long-lasting Graves disease. The time point was: newly diagnosed GD, antithyroid drugs for less than 3 months. The TCR library was made from RNA that had been extracted from PBMCs in TRIzol. CDR3 regions were amplified by Arm-PCR using iRepertoire HTBI primers to build TCR beta libraries. Each CDR3 protein is one row after TCRdb ran MiXCR on the multiplex PCR reads. The sample includes about 540,000 distinct CDR3 sequences, 13% seen only once; the top ten take roughly 10%. This same sample was also part of a study on T cells in Graves' hyperthyroidism and ophthalmopathy.

The sample was peripheral blood mononuclear cells (PBMCs), taken at new diagnosis, from a patient treated with antithyroid drugs. The receptors stem from a young man with Graves disease.

This clonotype was seen ten or more times. The genes are TRBV10-3 and TRBJ1-5; possible D gene TRBD1, 5 bases. This CDR3 has 13 residues. Trimming shortened V by 3 bases and J by 7 bases, and 10 bases separated the two germline ends. Germline CDR1 ENHRY, CDR2 SYGVKD. CDR3 sequence reads: CAISDAGSQPQHF. The DNA for the CDR3 is TGTGCCATCAGTGATGCAGGGAGCCAGCCCCAGCATTTT.

This clonotype was counted ten times or more. The V gene is TRBV27, the J gene TRBJ2-1; 13 bases align to TRBD2. The CDR3 is 17 residues long. Unmatched junction bases numbered 9, after V lost 10 bases and J lost 0 bases. Germline V gives CDR1 MNHEY, CDR2 SMNVEV (reference sequence). As DNA, the CDR3 is TGTGCCACCAGACTAGCGGGAGGAATGAGCTCCTACAATGAGCAGTTCTTC. Translation: CATRLAGGMSSYNEQFF.

The rearrangement uses TRBV7-6 and TRBJ2-5; D might be TRBD2 (5 bases). From germline, CDR1 is SGHVS and CDR2 FNYEAQ. This CDR3 is built from 14 residues. V lost 3 bases, J lost 5 bases, and 13 bases lay in between. The DNA for the CDR3 is TGTGCCAGCAGCTTTCGAGGGAACGGGGAGACCCAGTACTTC. Translation gives CASSFRGNGETQYF.

In regard to this clonotype: This clone may be a read error of a much larger clone one base away. The V and J genes are TRBV7-2 and TRBJ2-1; D ambiguous. Trimming shortened V by 2 bases and J by 5 bases, and 10 bases separated the two germline ends. In germline, CDR1 is SGHTA, CDR2 FQGNSA. CDR3 length: 14 residues. This CDR3 is CASSLWGGHNEQFF. In nucleotides, the CDR3 is TGTGCCAGCAGCTTATGGGGTGGCCACAATGAGCAGTTCTTC.

In its sample, this clonotype was seen a few times. This rearrangement joins TRBV12-3 or TRBV12-4 to TRBJ2-1, with 8 bases identical to TRBD2. V lost 6 bases, J lost 0 bases, and 10 bases stayed unmatched. The CDR3 has 17 residues. The CDR3 loop is CASSQGSGRGSYNEQFF. The CDR3 coding sequence is TGTGCCAGCAGCCAAGGCAGCGGGAGAGGCTCCTACAATGAGCAGTTCTTC.

This chain uses TRBV12-3 or TRBV12-4 with TRBJ2-5, with 12 bases lining up with TRBD2. V trimming: 5 bases; J trimming: 5 bases; junction bases outside the gene matches: 6. CDR3 length: 15 amino acids. The CDR3 coding sequence is TGTGCCAGCAGTGGACTAGCGGGACCTGGGGAGACCCAGTACTTC. It yields the protein CASSGLAGPGETQYF.

A word on this clonotype: With a much larger clone just one base away, this may be a read error. The chain joins TRBV18 to TRBJ1-1, with D unresolved. The CDR3 loop spans 12 amino acids. CDR1 and CDR2 from the germline V gene are KGHSH and LQKENI. V shed 7 bases and J shed 1 base, with 7 bases lying between them. The CDR3 DNA reads TGTGCCAGCTTAGGGAGGAACACTGAAGCTTTCTTT. Its translation: CASLGRNTEAFF.

This clonotype was detected only a few times. This chain uses TRBV27 with TRBJ2-5, with TRBD2 matching 9 bases. The V gene end was trimmed by 5 bases and the J gene end by 4 bases; junction bases not matched to a gene: 11. Germline-derived CDR1 and CDR2 are MNHEY and SMNVEV (reference sequence). There are 16 residues in the CDR3. This CDR3 reads CASSDGVAGVRETQYF. The CDR3 DNA is TGTGCCAGCAGTGACGGGGTAGCGGGAGTCAGAGAGACCCAGTACTTC.

This clonotype was seen a handful of times. This may be a read error, as it is one base from a much larger clone. The rearrangement links TRBV20-1 to TRBJ2-7, with D possibly being TRBD1 (6 bases). The CDR3 consists of 13 residues. Germline V lookup: CDR1 DFQATT, CDR2 SNEGSKA (reference sequence). The CDR3 here is CSANLQDSYDQYF. The DNA for the CDR3 is TGCAGTGCTAACCTACAGGACAGTTACGATCAGTACTTC.

This clonotype has just a few counts. The chain uses TRBV12-5 and TRBJ2-5; 8 positions match TRBD2. The V segment lost 4 bases and the J segment 4 bases; nucleotides outside the gene matches: 8. The CDR3 is made up of 15 amino acids. Germline assignment: CDR1 LGHNT and CDR2 FRNRAP. CDR3 loop: CASGYGLARGETQYF. The CDR3 DNA reads TGTGCTAGTGGTTACGGACTAGCTCGGGGAGAGACCCAGTACTTC.

This clonotype was found a few times. This may arise from a read error, as a much more abundant clone is one base away. The CDR3 protein is CASSPDKGYGYTF. CDR3 nucleotide sequence: TGTGCCAGCAGTCCCGACAAGGGTTATGGCTACACCTTC. V and J are TRBV6-2 or TRBV6-3 and TRBJ1-2, with D unresolved. Germline V lookup: CDR1 MNHEY, CDR2 SVGEGT. There are 13 residues in the CDR3. V shed 5 bases and J shed 5 bases, with 12 bases lying between them.

This rearrangement joins TRBV18 to TRBJ2-7, with 10 positions matching TRBD1. This CDR3 has 16 residues. CDR1 is KGHSH, CDR2 LQKENI, per germline. J gave up 1 base and V 1 base, and 4 bases lay outside the gene matches. The CDR3 region is CASSPRGTGVSYEQYF. CDR3 sequence (DNA): TGTGCCAGCTCACCACGCGGGACAGGGGTTTCCTACGAGCAGTACTTC. Using reference TRBV18 and TRBJ2-7 for the parts outside the CDR3, the full variable domain is NAGVMQNPRHLVRRRGQEARLRCSPMKGHSHVYWYRQLPEEGLKFMVYLQKENIIDESGMPKERFSAEFPKEGPSILRIQQVVRGDSAAYFCASSPRGTGVSYEQYFGPGTRLTVT.

Of note for this clonotype: It may be a read error: a sequence one base away is much more abundant. The chain recombines TRBV7-3 with TRBJ2-1; TRBD1 aligns across 7 bases. J gave up 10 bases and V 11 bases, and 23 bases lay outside the gene matches. The CDR3 extends over 16 amino acids. Germline-derived CDR1 and CDR2 are SGHTA and FQGTGA. The CDR3 loop reads CAVRVRDRGSGYEQFF. CDR3 coding DNA: TGTGCCGTGCGAGTCCGGGACAGAGGGTCAGGCTACGAGCAGTTCTTC.

A remark on this clonotype: Here the CDR3 omits its conserved ending phenylalanine or tryptophan, so a read error is the likely source. The rearrangement uses TRBV15 and TRBJ2-7; unclear D gene. Per germline, CDR1 LNHNV and CDR2 YYDKDF (reference sequence). V dropped 0 bases and J dropped 5 bases, with 11 bases sitting between them. CDR3 length equals 14 residues. CDR3 nucleotide sequence: TGTGCCACCAGCAGAGATTACGGGCCCAACGAGCAGTACTCC. This translates into CATSRDYGPNEQYS.

The V and J genes are TRBV20-1 and TRBJ1-2, with TRBD1 matching 8 bases. CDR3 length: 19 amino acids. V was pared by 0 bases and J by 0 bases, with 15 bases of the junction left unmatched. Germline values: CDR1 DFQATT, CDR2 SNEGSKA (reference sequence). The CDR3 here is CSARDPPDRAPLANYGYTF. CDR3 in DNA: TGCAGTGCTAGAGATCCCCCGGACAGGGCGCCGTTAGCTAACTATGGCTACACCTTC.

This clonotype was detected ten times or more. The J gene is TRBJ2-5, the V gene TRBV20-1; TRBD2 might be the D (6 bases). Germline CDR1 DFQATT, CDR2 SNEGSKA (reference sequence). The CDR3 runs to 18 residues. CDR3: CRPSETGGMGVSRETQYF. The DNA of the CDR3 is TGCAGACCCTCTGAGACTGGGGGGATGGGGGTTAGTCGGGAGACCCAGTACTTC.

This clonotype was found a few times. V gene TRBV5-8 combines with J gene TRBJ2-7; 8 positions agree with TRBD2. The CDR3 runs 15 residues. From germline, CDR1 is SGHTS and CDR2 YDEGEE. V dropped 5 bases and J dropped 3; count of bases not matched to a gene: 10. CDR3 DNA sequence: TGTGCCAGCAGGCCCTGGGGAGCGGGAGACTACGAGCAGTACTTC. Translated, it gives CASRPWGAGDYEQYF.

This clonotype has just one count. This may come from a read error, since a much larger clone is one base off. The CDR3, as DNA: TGTGCCAGCATAGAAGATGAAGCTTTCTTT. Protein product: CASIEDEAFF. The genes are TRBV6-1 and TRBJ1-1; unclear D gene. V lost 7 bases and J lost 7, with 7 bases in between. The CDR3 has 10 amino acids. Germline V CDR1 and CDR2: MNHNS, SASEGT.

The chain recombines TRBV5-8 with TRBJ2-5; 9 nucleotides agree with TRBD1. This CDR3 region has 17 residues. Germline CDR1 is SGHTS and CDR2 is YDEGEE. V lost 4 bases and J lost 5; bases outside the gene matches: 15. CDR3 coding DNA: TGTGCCAGCAGCCCTGGGTCAAGACAGGGGGGAGGGGAGACCCAGTACTTC. It yields the protein CASSPGSRQGGGETQYF.

This clonotype was counted ten times or more. The V and J genes are TRBV6-1 and TRBJ2-7; D is unresolved. The V end was cut by 4 bases, the J end by 1 base, with 8 bases between. Germline CDR1 is MNHNS and CDR2 is SASEGT. This CDR3 is 13 amino acids long. The CDR3 protein is CASSGSGSYEQYF. CDR3 bases: TGTGCCAGCAGTGGTTCCGGATCCTACGAGCAGTACTTC.

CDR3 protein: CASSQTLGGRVPYEQYF. The CDR3 nucleotides read TGTGCCAGCAGCCAAACCCTCGGCGGGAGGGTCCCTTACGAGCAGTACTTC. The rearrangement links TRBV27 to TRBJ2-7; 9 positions match TRBD2. The V segment lost 6 bases and the J segment 4 bases; nucleotides outside the gene matches: 16. The germline V gene encodes CDR1 MNHEY and CDR2 SMNVEV (reference sequence). CDR3 length: 17 amino acids.

This chain's CDR3 is CSANSGRRNEQYF. The CDR3 region has the DNA TGCAGTGCCAATAGCGGGAGGAGAAACGAGCAGTACTTC. The rearrangement joins TRBV20-1 to TRBJ2-7, with 10 bases matching TRBD2. Germline V CDR1 and CDR2: DFQATT, SNEGSKA (reference sequence). The CDR3 has 13 amino acids. With V trimmed by 6 bases and J by 5 bases, 7 bases remained unmatched.

The chain has TRBV6-2 or TRBV6-3 and TRBJ2-3; TRBD2 agrees at 8 bases. CDR1 is MNHEY and CDR2 is SVGEGT in the germline V gene. The CDR3 covers 16 residues. With 5 bases clipped from V and 1 base from J, the junction kept 8 bases outside the gene matches. CDR3 in amino acids: CASSEAAGGRTDTQYF. Written as DNA, the CDR3 is TGTGCCAGCAGTGAAGCGGCGGGAGGCCGCACAGATACGCAGTATTTT.

The V gene is TRBV5-1, the J gene TRBJ2-3, with 14 bases aligning to TRBD2. CDR3 length: 21 amino acids. The V segment lost 4 bases and the J segment 1 base; nucleotides outside the gene matches: 17. The germline V gene has CDR1 SGHRS and CDR2 YFSETQ. The CDR3 nucleotides read TGCGCCAGCAGCCCCGAAGGGGGACTAGCGGGAGAAGGGGGAGGCACAGATACGCAGTATTTT. This codes for CASSPEGGLAGEGGGTDTQYF.

In this sample, this clonotype turned up a few times. V is TRBV9 and J is TRBJ1-2, with 7 bases identical to TRBD1. The CDR3 is made up of 15 amino acids. V was pared by 4 bases and J by 2 bases, with 8 bases of the junction left unmatched. Germline values: CDR1 SGDLS, CDR2 YYNGEE. The CDR3 spells CASSLWTGSNYGYTF. CDR3 bases: TGTGCCAGCAGCCTATGGACAGGTTCCAACTATGGCTACACCTTC.